What follows is one T cell receptor beta chain and its context. This sample is part of a study of blood T cell repertoires in COVID-19. Overall study: COVID-19 samples from acute and convalescent phases originated in the United States, Italy and Spain. Sources were T cells, B-cell-depleted T cells, or PBMCs; the material itself was cDNA or gDNA.

With 3 bases clipped from V and 1 base from J, the junction kept 3 bases outside the gene matches. The CDR3 loop spans 17 amino acids. Germline V gives CDR1 LNHNV, CDR2 YYDKDF (reference sequence). The authors' processing: Quantification of nucleated cells was approximated via reference gene primer amplification. TCRdb's copy holds only in-frame clones and misses some; the assay was immunoSEQ multiplex PCR. From that table come the V and J calls and clone size; the DNA was used to work out D and trimming. The profile shows some 70,000 clones, about 86% of them singletons. This clonotype was obtained from a man aged 45-60 years with active COVID-19. Material for sequencing was peripheral blood. This chain connects TRBV15 to TRBJ2-1, with TRBD2 matching 13 bases. The CDR3 reads CATSSSGLAGSYNEQFF. CDR3 bases: TGTGCCACCAGCAGTTCGGGACTAGCGGGGTCCTACAATGAGCAGTTCTTC.